Detailed here is one T cell receptor (beta chain). This sample was included in a study of technical replicates of blood from a handful of donors. The V gene's germline CDR1 is SGHKS and CDR2 YYEKEE (reference sequence). This CDR3 spans 14 amino acids. The V end lost 1 base, the J end lost 6 bases, and 11 bases lay between the germline ends. The repertoire was sequenced with immunoSEQ multiplex PCR; TCRdb's copy has only in-frame clones and lacks some. The sample yields tens of thousands of clones, 75% to 95% seen once. The source is a human donor in good health. Some clones in this sample may be carry-over from other donors' samples. Sequences were obtained from T cells isolated from PBMCs. The chain joins TRBV5-5 to TRBJ2-1; D gene uncertain. The CDR3 reads CASSLRWQVNEQFF. The CDR3 DNA reads TGTGCCAGCAGCTTGAGATGGCAGGTCAATGAGCAGTTCTTC.